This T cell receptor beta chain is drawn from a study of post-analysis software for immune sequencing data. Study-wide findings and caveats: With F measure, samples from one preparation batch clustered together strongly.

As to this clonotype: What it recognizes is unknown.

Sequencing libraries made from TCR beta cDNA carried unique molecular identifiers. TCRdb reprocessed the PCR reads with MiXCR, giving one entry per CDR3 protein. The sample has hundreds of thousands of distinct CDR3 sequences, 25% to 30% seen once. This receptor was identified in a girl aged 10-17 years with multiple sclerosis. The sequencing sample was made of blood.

The CDR3 here is CASGTGWGETQYF. In DNA form, the CDR3 reads TGTGCCAGCGGCACAGGGTGGGGAGAGACCCAGTACTTC. This chain uses TRBV19 with TRBJ2-5, with D possibly being TRBD1 (6 bases). Trimming removed 9 bases at V and 4 bases at J, with 15 bases between. Germline-derived CDR1 and CDR2 are LNHDA and SQIVND (reference sequence). CDR3 length equals 13 residues. Variable domain in full (rest from reference TRBV19 and TRBJ2-5): DGGITQSPKYLFRKEGQNVTLSCEQNLNHDAMYWYRQDPGQGLRLIYYSQIVNDFQKGDIAEGYSVSREKKESFPLTVTSAQKNPTAFYLCASGTGWGETQYFGPGTRLLVL.